These 11 T cell receptor beta chains share one sample of origin, sequenced in a study of shared clonotypes between healthy human individuals. The data were produced by immunoSEQ multiplex PCR, yet TCRdb's version contains in-frame clones alone and is incomplete. This repertoire shows around 2,100,000 clones, roughly 95% found once; its top ten account for more than 0.95%. The naive CD8 subset, CD45RO-negative cells positively selected for CCR7, excluded terminally differentiated effector memory CD45RA+ cells. The material sequenced was naive CD8+ T cells sorted from blood. All receptors come from a man younger than 30 in good health.

A remark on this clone: This sample also contains other DNA sequences that code for the same CDR3. The rearrangement uses TRBV6-5 and TRBJ2-1, with a tentative D call TRBD2 (6 bases). The germline V and J ends were trimmed by 0 bases and 7 bases, with 7 bases remaining between them. The germline gives CDR1 MNHEY, CDR2 SVGAGI. The CDR3 is 13 amino acids. The CDR3 coding sequence is TGTGCCAGCAGTTACTCTCGGGGGAATGAGCAGTTCTTC. It translates to CASSYSRGNEQFF.

In this sample, this clone turned up a few times. The chain employs TRBV11-3 and TRBJ1-3; D might be TRBD1 (5 bases). The CDR3 totals 14 residues. V lost 5 bases, J lost 0 bases, and 8 bases lay in between. The germline gives CDR1 SGHNT, CDR2 YENEEA. As DNA, the CDR3 is TGTGCCAGCAGCGCGGGGCTCTCTGGAAACACCATATATTTT. This gives the protein CASSAGLSGNTIYF. The complete variable domain, with remaining parts taken from reference TRBV11-3 and TRBJ1-3, reads EAGVVQSPRYKIIEKKQPVAFWCNPISGHNTLYWYLQNLGQGPELLIRYENEEAVDDSQLPKDRFSAERLKGVDSTLKIQPAELGDSAVYLCASSAGLSGNTIYFGEGSWLTVV.

Comment on this clone: Other DNA sequences from this sample encode an identical CDR3 as well. The chain employs TRBV29-1 and TRBJ2-5, with D perhaps being TRBD1 or TRBD2 (5 bases each). V dropped 3 bases and J dropped 4 bases, with 15 bases sitting between them. There are 14 residues in the CDR3. Germline-derived CDR1 and CDR2 are SQVTM and ANQGSEA. The CDR3 loop is CSVEPRDLRETQYF. The CDR3 DNA is TGCAGCGTTGAGCCCCGGGACCTCCGAGAGACCCAGTACTTC.

Points on this clone: Different DNA sequences within this sample yield the same CDR3. The V gene is TRBV25-1, the J gene TRBJ1-1, with 7 bases aligning to TRBD1. V lost 6 bases and J lost 1; bases outside the gene matches: 5. Germline CDR1 and CDR2: MGHDK and SYGVNS. This CDR3 spans 14 amino acids. CDR3 amino acids: CASSWTGQNTEAFF. The CDR3 DNA sequence: TGTGCCAGCAGCTGGACAGGACAGAACACTGAAGCTTTCTTT.

The J gene is TRBJ1-3, the V gene TRBV9, with D hard to call. The CDR3 sequence is 15 residues long. V was cut by 3 bases and J by 0 bases, with 10 bases left in between. The germline CDR1 and CDR2 sequences are SGDLS and YYNGEE. The CDR3 sequence is CASSGSTISGNTIYF. The CDR3, as DNA: TGTGCCAGCAGCGGATCCACCATCTCTGGAAACACCATATATTTT.

V gene TRBV5-6 combines with J gene TRBJ1-6; unclear D gene. The CDR3 sequence is 16 residues long. In germline, CDR1 is SGHDT, CDR2 YYEEEE. V was shortened by 0 bases and J by 4 bases, with 11 bases between the two germline ends. In nucleotides, the CDR3 is TGTGCCAGCAGCTTGGGGGGAGATCTATATAATTCACCCCTCCACTTT. Protein product: CASSLGGDLYNSPLHF.

The chain carries TRBV7-9 and TRBJ2-2; TRBD2 matches 8 bases. V dropped 2 bases and J dropped 6; count of bases not matched to a gene: 11. Germline V gene data show CDR1 as SEHNR and CDR2 as FQNEAQ (reference sequence). There are 17 residues in the CDR3. CDR3 in amino acids: CASSLIEGLGAAGELFF. In nucleotides, the CDR3 is TGTGCCAGCAGCTTAATCGAGGGACTAGGGGCGGCCGGGGAGCTGTTTTTT.

V and J are TRBV4-1 and TRBJ2-5, with D hard to call. The CDR3 is made up of 16 amino acids. Germline V CDR1 and CDR2: MGHRA, YSYEKL. Between the trimmed V and J ends, which lost 1 base and 0 bases, there was a span of 12 bases. The CDR3 sequence: CASSQVVGVNQETQYF. In nucleotides, the CDR3 is TGCGCCAGCAGCCAAGTTGTCGGCGTGAACCAAGAGACCCAGTACTTC.

The chain employs TRBV4-1 and TRBJ2-7; TRBD1 might be the D (6 bases). CDR3 size: 15 residues. CDR1 is MGHRA and CDR2 is YSYEKL in the germline V gene. V shed 1 base and J shed 4 bases, with 14 bases lying between them. CDR3 protein: CASSQVRGKGYEQYF. In DNA, the CDR3 is TGCGCCAGCAGCCAAGTGAGGGGGAAGGGGTACGAGCAGTACTTC.

The genes are TRBV2 and TRBJ1-1; D is uncertain. The germline V gene encodes CDR1 SNHLY and CDR2 FYNNEI. The V end was cut by 2 bases, the J end by 4 bases, with 17 bases between. This CDR3 is built from 16 residues. For the CDR3, the DNA is TGTGCCAGCAGTGAAACGGCAGCTAGTTCCTCCACTGAAGCTTTCTTT. Translation gives CASSETAASSSTEAFF.

The chain recombines TRBV18 with TRBJ1-1, with no clear D. V lost 2 bases, J lost 2 bases, and 3 bases lay in between. This CDR3 is built from 12 residues. Germline V CDR1 and CDR2: KGHSH, LQKENI. CDR3 coding DNA: TGTGCCAGCTCACCAGCAAACACTGAAGCTTTCTTT. Translating gives CASSPANTEAFF.